This TCR beta chain came from a study of long-term antiretroviral therapy in people with HIV. General study points: An increase in diversity followed ART, yet levels stayed below transplant donor controls.

Runs used v3.0 of the immunoSEQ assay and were done at survey level. TCRdb's table, derived via immunoSEQ multiplex PCR, lists solely in-frame clones and lacks some. This sample has some 17,000 clones; 76% occur once, and the top ten carry 15%. This clone was detected a few times. What it binds is unknown. Trimming shortened V by 0 bases and J by 5 bases, and 11 bases separated the two germline ends. Germline CDR1 reads SGHRS; CDR2 reads YFSETQ. CDR3 length equals 14 residues. The specimen comprised unsorted PBMCs, sampled approximately 2.5 years before starting antiretroviral therapy. This clonotype was obtained from a woman aged 50 to 60 with HIV. This chain links TRBV5-1 with TRBJ2-5; tentative D call: TRBD2 (6 bases). The CDR3 loop is CASSLDAGMETQYF. The DNA of the CDR3 is TGCGCCAGCAGCTTGGACGCGGGGATGGAGACCCAGTACTTC. The full variable domain, in which reference TRBV5-1 and TRBJ2-5 provide the parts outside the CDR3, is KAGVTQTPRYLIKTRGQQVTLSCSPISGHRSVSWYQQTPGQGLQFLFEYFSETQRNKGNFPGRFSGRQFSNSRSEMNVSTLELGDSALYLCASSLDAGMETQYFGPGTRLLVL.